The next 13 T cell receptor beta chains were all read from a single sample in a study of T cell responses to AZD1222 COVID-19 vaccine. Libraries were prepared by immunoSEQ multiplex PCR; TCRdb keeps only in-frame clonotypes and omits some of them. Altogether roughly 160,000 clones are present, almost 90% being singletons, with the ten largest covering around 6%. The specimen was peripheral blood, collected on day 0 of AZD1222 vaccination. These receptors originate from an adult in good health.

This clone was recorded a few times. The chain carries TRBV7-2 and TRBJ1-5; unclear D gene. Germline CDR1 is SGHTA and CDR2 is FQGNSA. The ends were cut back, 5 bases at V and 4 bases at J, with 9 bases in the middle. The CDR3 is 13 amino acids. The CDR3 bases are TGTGCCAGCAGCACGGACGGAAATCAGCCCCAGCATTTT. This translates into CASSTDGNQPQHF.

In this sample, this clone turned up once. V usage is TRBV5-1 and J usage is TRBJ2-7; maybe TRBD2 (6 bases). This CDR3 comprises 15 residues. V was pared by 4 bases and J by 6 bases, with 20 bases between. Looked up from germline, CDR1 is SGHRS and CDR2 is YFSETQ. CDR3 amino acids: CASSRSGGMGPEQYF. CDR3 DNA sequence: TGCGCCAGCAGCAGGAGCGGAGGGATGGGTCCCGAGCAGTACTTC.

The chain employs TRBV6-5 and TRBJ2-2; 16 bases map to TRBD2. The CDR3 is made up of 14 amino acids. The germline CDR1 and CDR2 sequences are MNHEY and SVGAGI. The J segment lost 8 bases and the V segment lost 8 bases, leaving 2 bases of the junction unmatched. The CDR3 DNA is TGTGCCAGCGGGACTAGCGGGGGGGTTGGGGAGCTGTTTTTT. Protein sequence: CASGTSGGVGELFF.

The V call is TRBV19, the J call TRBJ1-3; no definite D call. CDR3 length equals 17 residues. The germline V and J ends were trimmed by 2 bases and 0 bases, with 14 bases remaining between them. Germline V gene lookup returns CDR1 LNHDA and CDR2 SQIVND (reference sequence). DNA for the CDR3: TGTGCCAGTAGTATAAGCGGTCTCTTATACTCTGGAAACACCATATATTTT. Its protein is CASSISGLLYSGNTIYF.

The chain couples TRBV10-3 to TRBJ1-2; D is perhaps TRBD1 (6 bases). This CDR3 spans 15 amino acids. The V gene's germline CDR1 is ENHRY and CDR2 SYGVKD. Trimming removed 0 bases from V and 5 bases from J, with 13 bases in between. The CDR3 sequence is CAISESRGGEYGYTF. CDR3 DNA sequence: TGTGCCATCAGTGAGTCGAGGGGGGGAGAATATGGCTACACCTTC.

This clone was observed a single time. The sample carries other DNA sequences with the same CDR3. The chain carries TRBV7-2 and TRBJ2-5, with D possibly matching TRBD2 (7 bases). Germline V gives CDR1 SGHTA, CDR2 FQGNSA. V dropped 1 base and J dropped 5 bases, with 11 bases sitting between them. CDR3 size: 14 residues. This CDR3 is CASSLGGGPETQYF. CDR3 nucleotide sequence: TGTGCCAGCAGCTTAGGGGGGGGGCCGGAGACCCAGTACTTC.

J is TRBJ2-1 and V is TRBV6-5; D remains ambiguous. Germline V gene sequence: CDR1 MNHEY, CDR2 SVGAGI. CDR3 size: 14 residues. Trimming cost V 6 bases and J 5 bases, with 14 bases left between them. The CDR3 sequence: CASSPSVGNNEQFF. The CDR3 nucleotides are TGTGCCAGCAGCCCAAGCGTAGGGAACAATGAGCAGTTCTTC.

This chain links TRBV3-1 (or the pseudogene TRBV3-2) with TRBJ2-7; tentative D call: TRBD1 (5 bases). The CDR3 is 14 residues long. Between the trimmed V and J ends, which lost 0 bases and 4 bases, there was a span of 10 bases. In germline, CDR1 is LGHDT, CDR2 YNNKEL (reference sequence). The CDR3 nucleotides read TGTGCCAGCAGCCAAGATCCGGACACGTACGAGCAGTACTTC. This gives the protein CASSQDPDTYEQYF.

This chain connects TRBV28 to TRBJ1-6; 8 bases line up with TRBD1. J lost 10 bases, V lost 7 bases, and 6 bases had no gene match. The CDR3 extends over 13 amino acids. Per germline, CDR1 MDHEN and CDR2 SYDVKM. In DNA, the CDR3 is TGTGCCAGCATACGACAGGGGCTATCACCCCTCCACTTT. It specifies CASIRQGLSPLHF.

This clone is a singleton in its sample. The genes are TRBV7-6 and TRBJ2-5; TRBD2 agrees at 10 bases. This CDR3 comprises 16 residues. The germline V gene encodes CDR1 SGHVS and CDR2 FNYEAQ. J was trimmed by 5 bases and V by 1 base; bases with no gene match: 7. The CDR3 reads CASSLEGTSGKETQYF. The CDR3 region has the DNA TGTGCCAGCAGCTTAGAGGGTACTAGCGGGAAGGAGACCCAGTACTTC.

This clone was picked up a small number of times. The chain links TRBV6-5 to TRBJ1-2; no firm D call. CDR3 size: 13 residues. V was clipped by 7 bases and J by 3 bases, with 12 bases between them. Germline CDR1 reads MNHEY; CDR2 reads SVGAGI. CDR3 DNA sequence: TGTGCCAGCAATAACCTGACGGACTATGGCTACACCTTC. Translated, it gives CASNNLTDYGYTF.

This rearrangement joins TRBV5-1 to TRBJ1-5; 7 nucleotides match TRBD1. V was clipped by 4 bases and J by 0 bases; unmatched bases: 7. In germline, CDR1 is SGHRS, CDR2 YFSETQ. The CDR3 covers 16 residues. CDR3 region: CASSKGDRDSNQPQHF. The CDR3 DNA follows: TGCGCCAGCAGCAAAGGAGACAGGGATAGCAATCAGCCCCAGCATTTT.

The rearrangement links TRBV4-3 to TRBJ1-4; maybe TRBD1 (5 bases). Germline assignment: CDR1 LGHNA and CDR2 YSLEER. V lost 5 bases and J lost 14, with 18 bases in between. The CDR3 loop spans 13 amino acids. Written as DNA, the CDR3 is TGCGCCAGCAGCAACGACCTCCAGGGACGGCTGTTTTTT. This gives the protein CASSNDLQGRLFF.